The 11 T cell receptor beta chains below all came from one sample that was sequenced in a study of post-analysis software for immune sequencing data. The antigens of these receptors remain unknown. Overall study findings and caveats: Comparison of patients with controls showed about 5 TRBV segments more frequent in patients, TRBV5-6, TRBV5-1 and TRBV20-1 among them.

Included in the TCR beta cDNA libraries were unique molecular identifiers. MiXCR, run by TCRdb on the PCR reads, gives a single entry per CDR3 protein. The repertoire has approximately 770,000 distinct CDR3 sequences, about half of them found once; the top ten carry roughly 4.9%. The sequencing sample was made of blood. The source of these receptors is a girl aged 10 to 17 with multiple sclerosis.

The chain is built from TRBV12-3 or TRBV12-4 and TRBJ1-5, with D perhaps TRBD1 (6 bases). There are 14 residues in the CDR3. V was clipped by 7 bases and J by 4 bases, with 14 bases between them. CDR3 DNA sequence: TGTGCCAGCAAAAGAGGGACACCTAATCAGCCCCAGCATTTT. Translation: CASKRGTPNQPQHF.

This clonotype has only a few counts. This sequence joins TRBV12-3 or TRBV12-4 and TRBJ2-5; D is possibly TRBD1 or TRBD2 (5 bases each). Trimming took off 3 bases at V and 5 bases at J, with 16 bases between the two ends. The CDR3 contains 15 residues. CDR3 nucleotides: TGTGCCAGCAGTTTGTCACTAGGGGTTGGGGAGACCCAGTACTTC. Translating it yields CASSLSLGVGETQYF.

This rearrangement joins TRBV28 to TRBJ2-5, with D perhaps matching TRBD1 or TRBD2 (5 bases each). Per the germline V gene, CDR1 is MDHEN and CDR2 is SYDVKM. Trimming pared 4 bases from V and 13 bases from J, leaving 16 bases between. This CDR3 has 12 amino acids. The CDR3 region has the DNA TGTGCCAGCAGTTCCTCCGGGACCCAAATGTACTTC. It is translated as CASSSSGTQMYF.

The chain employs TRBV29-1 and TRBJ2-3; D might be TRBD1 or TRBD2, each matching 5 bases. V shed 1 base and J shed 3 bases, with 8 bases lying between them. This CDR3 is built from 13 residues. Looked up from germline, CDR1 is SQVTM and CDR2 is ANQGSEA. CDR3 DNA: TGCAGCGTTGAAGTGGGGACGACAGATACGCAGTATTTT. Its protein product is CSVEVGTTDTQYF.

The chain couples TRBV13 to TRBJ2-5, with 14 positions matching TRBD2. The end of the DNA aligns better with TRBJ2-7, so the J call may be wrong. The germline CDR1 and CDR2 sequences are PRHDT and FYEKMQ (reference sequence). The CDR3 extends over 16 amino acids. The CDR3 sequence: CASSLGGTSGSPEQYF. CDR3 DNA: TGTGCCAGCAGCTTAGGAGGGACTAGCGGGAGTCCCGAGCAGTACTTC.

The CDR3 sequence: CASSQALTTQETQYF. The CDR3 DNA sequence: TGCGCCAGCAGCCAAGCCCTAACAACCCAAGAGACCCAGTACTTC. The chain recombines TRBV4-3 with TRBJ2-5; D remains ambiguous. The V end was cut by 1 base, the J end by 1 base, with 10 bases between. Germline loops: CDR1 LGHNA, CDR2 YSLEER. The CDR3 consists of 15 residues.

This clonotype has a handful of counts. The chain carries TRBV6-5 and TRBJ2-7; 10 bases line up with TRBD2. Looked up from germline, CDR1 is MNHEY and CDR2 is SVGAGI. The CDR3 spans 16 residues. After removal of 4 bases from V and 2 bases from J, the junction contained 8 bases not matched to a gene. For the CDR3, the DNA is TGTGCCAGCAGTTTCTCACCGGGACTAGCGACCTACGAGCAGTACTTC. This encodes CASSFSPGLATYEQYF.

The J gene is TRBJ2-4, the V gene TRBV15; 12 bases are shared with TRBD2. The DNA end is a closer match to TRBJ2-5, so the J assignment may be wrong. Germline values: CDR1 LNHNV, CDR2 YYDKDF (reference sequence). The CDR3 sequence is 15 residues long. DNA for the CDR3: TGTGCCACCAACCTAGGACTAGCGGGATCGGAGACCCAGTACTTC. Translation gives CATNLGLAGSETQYF.

In its sample, this clonotype was seen a few times. DNA for the CDR3: TGTGCCAGCAGTCCTGAGACCGACGGCGAGACCCAGTACTTC. Translated: CASSPETDGETQYF. The J gene is TRBJ2-5, the V gene TRBV12-3 or TRBV12-4; D unresolved. V was pared by 5 bases and J by 5 bases, with 15 bases between. The CDR3 has 14 amino acids.

This clonotype has more than one count but fewer than ten. The chain carries TRBV11-3 and TRBJ1-1; no definite D call. Germline V lookup: CDR1 SGHNT, CDR2 YENEEA. The CDR3 runs 12 residues. V lost 5 bases, J lost 9 bases, and 13 bases lay in between. CDR3 residues: CASSAPGQKAFF. The DNA of the CDR3 is TGTGCCAGCAGCGCGCCGGGTCAAAAAGCTTTCTTT.

A word on this clonotype: One junction end does not reproduce the germline sequence, and a read error may be involved. The chain joins TRBV7-6 to TRBJ1-4, with D tentatively TRBD1 (5 bases). The CDR3 runs to 14 residues. Germline CDR1 is SGHVS and CDR2 is FNYEAQ. The CDR3 loop is CASSQRGVNGKLFF. CDR3 DNA: TGTGCCAGCAGCCAGCGGGGGGTTAATGGAAAACTGTTTTTT.